This T cell receptor (beta chain) came from a study of blood T cell repertoires in COVID-19. Whole-study context: From the United States, Italy and Spain came samples of acute and convalescent COVID-19. PBMCs, B-cell-depleted T cells, or T cells provided the cDNA or gDNA that made up the material.

Germline trimming cut 2 bases from V and 2 bases from J; bases unmatched to any gene: 7. The CDR3 spans 17 residues. The germline gives CDR1 MNHEY, CDR2 SVGEGT. As handled by the study authors: Amplifying reference gene primers gave estimates of nucleated cell counts. TCRdb keeps only in-frame clones here, not all; method: immunoSEQ multiplex PCR. Clone size and the V and J calls come from that table; the DNA yielded D and trimming. The sample lists 43,000 or so clones; 87% were seen once. The sequenced sample was peripheral blood. This rearrangement joins TRBV6-2 or TRBV6-3 to TRBJ2-3, with TRBD2 matching over 10 bases. The clonotype was recovered from a man between 60 and 70 years old with active COVID-19. The CDR3 DNA sequence: TGTGCCAGCAGTTACGAGCGGGGGGGCCTTGACACAGATACGCAGTATTTT. Its translation is CASSYERGGLDTDTQYF.